The clone carrying this TCR beta chain has ten or more counts. Its antigen is undetermined. The sample comes from a study of CD8 T cells in ankylosing spondylitis. Study-level points and caveats: Disease-linked clones reportedly concentrated significantly in matched ankylosing spondylitis synovial fluid.

In germline, CDR1 is SQVTM, CDR2 ANQGSEA. CDR3 length: 13 amino acids. The ends were cut back, 3 bases at V and 0 bases at J, with 8 bases in the middle. TCRdb redid the calling of the 5' RACE reads with MiXCR, one entry per CDR3 protein. The table shows over 100,000 distinct CDR3 sequences, with approximately 10% occurring only once. The TCR was taken from a female donor with ankylosing spondylitis or in good health (not recorded which). The sequenced sample consisted of blood, either unsorted or a sorted T cell fraction (not recorded which). The V call is TRBV29-1, the J call TRBJ1-2, with a weak D call TRBD1 (5 bases). This CDR3 reads CSVEGETNYGYTF. In DNA, the CDR3 is TGCAGCGTTGAGGGGGAGACTAACTATGGCTACACCTTC.